These T cell receptor beta chains were read from a single sample in a study of radiation and T cells in renal cell carcinoma. Assay used: immunoSEQ multiplex PCR; TCRdb lists only in-frame clones, some missing. The table lists about 170,000 clones, approximately 90% of them singletons. The sample in question was blood, obtained from a patient whose treatment included radiotherapy and nephrectomy. These receptors were taken from a woman between 45 and 60 years old with renal cell carcinoma. Each CDR3 is given with its conserved first and last residue. A D gene is named only where the DNA matches it firmly. Size is stated for part of the rows, as once, few or many counts, or as a class when the clone is expanded.

d_call	clone_size	v_call	j_call	cdr3_nt	cdr3_aa
-	-	TRBV5-1	TRBJ2-1	TGCGCCAGCAGCCGGGACTCCTCGAAGGGCGATGAGCAGTTCTTC	CASSRDSSKGDEQFF
TRBD2	-	TRBV5-1	TRBJ2-7	TGCGCCAGCAGCTTGGGGGCGGGGGACTCCTACGAGCAGTACTTC	CASSLGAGDSYEQYF
TRBD2	-	TRBV4-1	TRBJ2-7	TGCGCCAGCAGCCAAGGGACTAGCGGGGGTATTAAGCAGTACTTC	CASSQGTSGGIKQYF
TRBD2	-	TRBV4-1	TRBJ2-3	TGCGCCAGCAGCTTGTGGACTAGCGGGGAAAGCACAGATACGCAGTATTTT	CASSLWTSGESTDTQYF
-	-	TRBV19	TRBJ2-1	TGTGCCAGTAGAGCTACCGGACGTGCTGAGCAGTTCTTC	CASRATGRAEQFF
-	-	TRBV6-1	TRBJ2-3	TGTGCCAGCATCGAAGGGGGGGCCAGAGATACGCAGTATTTT	CASIEGGARDTQYF
TRBD1	-	TRBV5-1	TRBJ1-1	TGCGCCAGCAGCCCCCAGCAGGGGGCAGGTACTGAAGCTTTCTTT	CASSPQQGAGTEAFF
TRBD2	-	TRBV19	TRBJ2-5	TGTGCCAGTAGTTCCTTAGCGGGGGTCCAAGAGACCCAGTACTTC	CASSSLAGVQETQYF
-	-	TRBV7-6	TRBJ2-3	TGTGCCAGCAGCTTAGGCGGGGCCACAGATACGCAGTATTTT	CASSLGGATDTQYF
-	-	TRBV7-9	TRBJ1-3	TGTGCCAGCAGCTTCGCAGGGACGGGAAACACCATATATTTT	CASSFAGTGNTIYF
-	-	TRBV9	TRBJ1-1	TGTGCCAGCACCCAGGGTATGAGCGCGAACACTGAAGCTTTCTTT	CASTQGMSANTEAFF
-	-	TRBV25-1	TRBJ1-1	TGTGCCAGCAGTGAAAGGGGTTACACTGAAGCTTTCTTT	CASSERGYTEAFF
-	-	TRBV5-1	TRBJ2-2	TGCGCCAGCAGCTCAGCCTTCAGTTTTAACACCGGGGAGCTGTTTTTT	CASSSAFSFNTGELFF
TRBD2	-	TRBV28	TRBJ2-4	TGTGCCAGCAGCAGAAGCGGGGGGGCCTCTGGCATTCAGTACTTC	CASSRSGGASGIQYF
-	-	TRBV7-9	TRBJ2-1	TGTGCCAGCAGCGCCCGGGACAATTACAATGAGCAGTTCTTC	CASSARDNYNEQFF
-	-	TRBV5-1	TRBJ2-1	TGCGCCAGCAGCTACAGGCTTTCGGGCCCAAATGAGCAGTTCTTC	CASSYRLSGPNEQFF
TRBD1	-	TRBV2	TRBJ2-1	TGTGCCAGCAGTGAACGAGGGGGCGAATACTACAATGAGCAGTTCTTC	CASSERGGEYYNEQFF
-	-	TRBV6-5	TRBJ1-1	TGTGCCAGCAGTTTTGACAGCTTGAACACTGAAGCTTTCTTT	CASSFDSLNTEAFF
TRBD1	-	TRBV9	TRBJ2-7	TGTGCCAGCAGCGTAAGGACAGGGTGGCTTTACGAGCAGTACTTC	CASSVRTGWLYEQYF
-	few	TRBV2	TRBJ1-2	TGTGCCAGCAGGGAGGGACTCCTTAACTATGGCTACACCTTC	CASREGLLNYGYTF
-	once	TRBV19	TRBJ1-1	TGTGCCAGTAGTATCCAGGGAGATGGCACTGAAGCTTTCTTT	CASSIQGDGTEAFF
-	-	TRBV7-3	TRBJ1-6	TGTGCCAGCAGCTTAACGTCCAGGGATAATTCACCCCTCCACTTT	CASSLTSRDNSPLHF
-	-	TRBV7-9	TRBJ1-3	TGTGCCAGCAGCTTCAGGGGCCTGGGCTCTGGAAACACCATATATTTT	CASSFRGLGSGNTIYF
TRBD2	once	TRBV18	TRBJ2-1	TGTGCCAGCTCCCCCCAATTAGCGGGGGGTAGGGGCAATGAGCAGTTCTTC	CASSPQLAGGRGNEQFF
TRBD1	-	TRBV14	TRBJ1-2	TGTGCCAGCAGCCCACAGGACAGGCATGGCTACACCTTC	CASSPQDRHGYTF
-	-	TRBV11-3	TRBJ1-6	TGTGCCAGCAGCTTAGATCTCGATGGGCCCCTCCACTTT	CASSLDLDGPLHF
-	few	TRBV7-2	TRBJ1-2	TGTGCCAGCAGCTTTGGCTATGGCTACACCTTC	CASSFGYGYTF
TRBD2	-	TRBV7-6	TRBJ2-2	TGTGCCAGCAGCCCATCTAGCGGGGCGAACACCGGGGAGCTGTTTTTT	CASSPSSGANTGELFF
-	once	TRBV4-2	TRBJ2-2	TGTGCCAGCAGCCAAGGTCCCGGCTCGGGGGAGCTGTTTTTT	CASSQGPGSGELFF
TRBD2	-	TRBV19	TRBJ2-1	TGTGCCAGCTCCAAGACTAGCGGGGGGCTCTACAATGAGCAGTTCTTC	CASSKTSGGLYNEQFF
TRBD1	-	TRBV7-6	TRBJ2-1	TGTGCCAGCAGCAGGACCGGGACAGGGGGCTACAATGAGCAGTTCTTC	CASSRTGTGGYNEQFF
-	-	TRBV6-5	TRBJ1-1	TGTGCCAGCACCTGGCTCGGGGGGTCAAGAGCTTTCTTT	CASTWLGGSRAFF
TRBD2	once	TRBV7-3	TRBJ2-3	TGTGCCAGCAGCTTCCGCGGGGGGGCGACAGATACGCAGTATTTT	CASSFRGGATDTQYF
-	-	TRBV4-1	TRBJ2-2	TGCGCCAGCAGCCAAGATGAGGAGTCCGGGGAGCTGTTTTTT	CASSQDEESGELFF
-	once	TRBV6-6	TRBJ1-5	TGTGCCAGCATTCAAGGGTTAAGCAATCAGCCCCAGCATTTT	CASIQGLSNQPQHF
TRBD1	-	TRBV5-5	TRBJ1-5	TGTGCCAGCAGCCAAGTCACCGCGGGACAGGGACTGAATCAGCCCCAGCATTTT	CASSQVTAGQGLNQPQHF
-	-	TRBV18	TRBJ2-5	TGTGCCAGCTCACCAAGGGGGAGCAAGACCCAAGAGACCCAGTACTTC	CASSPRGSKTQETQYF
-	-	TRBV7-9	TRBJ2-3	TGTGCCAGCAGCGGAGGTTCGGGACTTCAGAGTACGCAGTATTTT	CASSGGSGLQSTQYF
TRBD1	-	TRBV7-2	TRBJ2-2	TGTGCCAGCAGATCCGGGACAGCGAACACCGGGGAGCTGTTTTTT	CASRSGTANTGELFF
TRBD1	-	TRBV19	TRBJ1-3	TGTGCCAGTAGCAGACAGGGTGAAAACACCATATATTTT	CASSRQGENTIYF
TRBD2	-	TRBV6-6	TRBJ2-5	TGTGCCAGCGCTGCGTGGGGGGGAGAGACCCAGTACTTC	CASAAWGGETQYF
-	-	TRBV4-2	TRBJ1-4	TGTGCCAGCAGCCACGACCCGGGAGGGAGTGAAAAACTGTTTTTT	CASSHDPGGSEKLFF
-	-	TRBV10-3	TRBJ2-3	TGTGCCATCAGTTCTAGTGGGGGCACAGATACGCAGTATTTT	CAISSSGGTDTQYF
TRBD2	-	TRBV9	TRBJ2-6	TGTGCCAGCAGCGCGGCTAGCGGGAGGGGGGCCAACGTCCTGACTTTC	CASSAASGRGANVLTF
-	-	TRBV2	TRBJ2-7	TGTGCCAGCAAAGCAGAGACAGCTACCTACGAGCAGTACTTC	CASKAETATYEQYF
TRBD2	-	TRBV10-3	TRBJ2-3	TGTGCCATCAACCCCCGGGGAGGGCCTAGCACAGATACGCAGTATTTT	CAINPRGGPSTDTQYF
-	once	TRBV9	TRBJ1-1	TGTGCCAGCAGCGTAGGGGAAAGAACTGAAGCTTTCTTT	CASSVGERTEAFF
-	-	TRBV7-9	TRBJ1-2	TGTGCCACTGGGAACCGGGGGCAGGGGTACAACTATGGCTACACCTTC	CATGNRGQGYNYGYTF
-	-	TRBV11-2	TRBJ2-1	TGTGCCACCAACGGACAGTCGGGGGACAATGAGCAGTTCTTC	CATNGQSGDNEQFF
-	-	TRBV9	TRBJ2-7	TGTGCCAGCAGCGTAGCAGCAGGGCGACCCCACGAGCAGTACTTC	CASSVAAGRPHEQYF
-	-	TRBV9	TRBJ1-3	TGTGCCAGCAGCGTAGGCCCACAGGGTGCGGGAAACACCATATATTTT	CASSVGPQGAGNTIYF
-	-	TRBV6-1	TRBJ1-4	TGTGCCAGCAGTCCAAACGTCCGGACAAGGGAAAAACTGTTTTTT	CASSPNVRTREKLFF
TRBD1	-	TRBV7-2	TRBJ2-1	TGTGCCAGTCTGGAGGGACAGGGGAATAATGAGCAGTTCTTC	CASLEGQGNNEQFF
TRBD1	-	TRBV5-1	TRBJ1-4	TGCGCCAGCAGCTTGGAACAGGGGGTGGAAAAACTGTTTTTT	CASSLEQGVEKLFF
-	-	TRBV19	TRBJ2-1	TGTGCCAGTAGTAACAGCCGTGAGCAGTTCTTC	CASSNSREQFF
TRBD1	-	TRBV19	TRBJ1-1	TGTGCCAGTAGTATCCAAGGGGGCGCGGAAAACACTGAAGCTTTCTTT	CASSIQGGAENTEAFF